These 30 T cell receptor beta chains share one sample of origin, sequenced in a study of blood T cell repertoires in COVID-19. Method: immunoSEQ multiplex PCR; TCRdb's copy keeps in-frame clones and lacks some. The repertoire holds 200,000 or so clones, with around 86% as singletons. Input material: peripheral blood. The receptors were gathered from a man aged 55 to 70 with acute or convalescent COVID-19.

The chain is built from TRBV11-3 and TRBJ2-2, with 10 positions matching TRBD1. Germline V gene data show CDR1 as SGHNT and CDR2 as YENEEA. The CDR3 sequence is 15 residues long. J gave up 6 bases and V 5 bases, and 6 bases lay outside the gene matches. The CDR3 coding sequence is TGTGCCAGCAGCCCCGGACAGGGGGGGCCCGGGGAGCTGTTTTTT. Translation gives CASSPGQGGPGELFF.

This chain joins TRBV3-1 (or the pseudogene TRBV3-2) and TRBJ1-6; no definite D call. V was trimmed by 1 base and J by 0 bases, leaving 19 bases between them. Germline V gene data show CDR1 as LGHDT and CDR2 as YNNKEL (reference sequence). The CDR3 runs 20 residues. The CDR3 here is CASSQAIPDGGSSYNSPLHF. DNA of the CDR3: TGTGCCAGCAGCCAAGCAATTCCGGACGGAGGGAGCTCCTATAATTCACCCCTCCACTTT.

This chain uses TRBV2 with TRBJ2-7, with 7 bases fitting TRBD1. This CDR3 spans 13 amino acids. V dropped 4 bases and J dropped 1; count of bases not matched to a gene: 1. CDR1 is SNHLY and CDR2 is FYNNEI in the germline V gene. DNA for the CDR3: TGTGCCAGCAGTGTACAGGGGTCCTACGAGCAGTACTTC. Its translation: CASSVQGSYEQYF.

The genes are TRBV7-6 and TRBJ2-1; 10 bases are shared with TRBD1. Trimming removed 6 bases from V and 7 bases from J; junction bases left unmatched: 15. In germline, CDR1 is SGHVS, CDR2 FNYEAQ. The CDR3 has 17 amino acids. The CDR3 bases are TGTGCCAGCAGGCACCTCCTAGGGGACAGGGGCTCAAATGAGCAGTTCTTC. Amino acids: CASRHLLGDRGSNEQFF.

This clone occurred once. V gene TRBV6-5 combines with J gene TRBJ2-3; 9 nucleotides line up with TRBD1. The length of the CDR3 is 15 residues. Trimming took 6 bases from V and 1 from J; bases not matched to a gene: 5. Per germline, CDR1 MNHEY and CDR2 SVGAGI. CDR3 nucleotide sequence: TGTGCCAGCAGGGACAGGGGTTTCGGCACAGATACGCAGTATTTT. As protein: CASRDRGFGTDTQYF.

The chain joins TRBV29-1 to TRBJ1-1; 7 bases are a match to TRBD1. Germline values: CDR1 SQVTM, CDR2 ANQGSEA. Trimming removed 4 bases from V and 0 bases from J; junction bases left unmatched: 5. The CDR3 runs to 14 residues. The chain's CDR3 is CSVGQGGMNTEAFF. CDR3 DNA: TGCAGCGTTGGCCAGGGGGGTATGAACACTGAAGCTTTCTTT.

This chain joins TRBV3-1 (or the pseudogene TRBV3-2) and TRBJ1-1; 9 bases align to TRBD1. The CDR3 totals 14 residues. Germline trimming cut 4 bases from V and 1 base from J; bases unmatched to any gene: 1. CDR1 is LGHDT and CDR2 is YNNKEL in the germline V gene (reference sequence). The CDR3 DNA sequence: TGTGCCAGCAGCCCGACAGGGGGGAACACTGAAGCTTTCTTT. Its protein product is CASSPTGGNTEAFF.

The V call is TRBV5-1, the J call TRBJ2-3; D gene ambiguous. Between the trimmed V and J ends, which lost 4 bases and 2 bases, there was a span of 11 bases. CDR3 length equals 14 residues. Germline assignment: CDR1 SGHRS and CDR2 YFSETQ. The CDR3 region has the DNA TGCGCCAGCAGCCGAGAGCCTCCCACAGATACGCAGTATTTT. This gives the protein CASSREPPTDTQYF.

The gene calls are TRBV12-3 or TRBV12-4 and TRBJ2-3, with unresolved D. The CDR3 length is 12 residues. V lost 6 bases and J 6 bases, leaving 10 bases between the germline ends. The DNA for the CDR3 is TGTGCCAGCAGGGATTTGAGGGATACGCAGTATTTT. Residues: CASRDLRDTQYF.

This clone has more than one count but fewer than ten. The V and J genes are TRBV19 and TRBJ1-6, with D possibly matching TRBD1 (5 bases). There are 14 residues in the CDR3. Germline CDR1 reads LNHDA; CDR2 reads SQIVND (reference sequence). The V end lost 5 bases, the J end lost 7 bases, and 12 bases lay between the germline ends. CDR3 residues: CASSHGRENSPLHF. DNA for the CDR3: TGTGCCAGTAGTCACGGCAGGGAAAATTCACCCCTCCACTTT.

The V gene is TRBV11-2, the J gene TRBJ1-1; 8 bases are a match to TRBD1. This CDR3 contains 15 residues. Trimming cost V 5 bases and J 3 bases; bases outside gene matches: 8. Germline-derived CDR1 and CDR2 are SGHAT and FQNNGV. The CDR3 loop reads CASSPQTGEHTEAFF. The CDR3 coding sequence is TGTGCCAGCAGCCCCCAGACAGGGGAGCACACTGAAGCTTTCTTT.

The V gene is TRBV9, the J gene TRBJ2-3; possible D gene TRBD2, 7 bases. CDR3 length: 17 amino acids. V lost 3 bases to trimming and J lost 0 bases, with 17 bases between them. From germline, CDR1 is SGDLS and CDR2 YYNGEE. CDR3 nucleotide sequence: TGTGCCAGCAGCGGCCCGGGGGCGGGGGAGAGCACAGATACGCAGTATTTT. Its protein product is CASSGPGAGESTDTQYF.

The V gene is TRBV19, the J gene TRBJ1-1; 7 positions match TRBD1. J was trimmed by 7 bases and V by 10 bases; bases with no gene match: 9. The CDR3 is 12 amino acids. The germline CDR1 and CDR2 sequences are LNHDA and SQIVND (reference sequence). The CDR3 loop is CATSDRPFEAFF. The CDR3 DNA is TGTGCCACCTCGGACAGGCCCTTTGAAGCTTTCTTT.

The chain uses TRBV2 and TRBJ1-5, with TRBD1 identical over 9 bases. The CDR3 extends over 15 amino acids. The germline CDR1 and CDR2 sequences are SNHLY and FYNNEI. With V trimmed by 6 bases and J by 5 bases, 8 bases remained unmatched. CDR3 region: CASRDQTGGHQPQHF. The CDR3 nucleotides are TGTGCCAGCAGAGACCAGACAGGGGGGCATCAGCCCCAGCATTTT.

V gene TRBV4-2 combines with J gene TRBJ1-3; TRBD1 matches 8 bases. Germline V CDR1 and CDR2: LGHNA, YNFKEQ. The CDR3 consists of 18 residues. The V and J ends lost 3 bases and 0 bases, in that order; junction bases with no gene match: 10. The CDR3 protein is CASSQVRQGTGSGNTIYF. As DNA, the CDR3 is TGTGCCAGCAGCCAGGTTAGACAGGGGACGGGCTCTGGAAACACCATATATTTT.

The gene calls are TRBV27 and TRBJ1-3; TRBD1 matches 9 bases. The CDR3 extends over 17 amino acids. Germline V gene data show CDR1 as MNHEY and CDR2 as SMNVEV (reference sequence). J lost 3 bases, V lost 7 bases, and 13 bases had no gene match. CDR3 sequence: CASTTFGQGIFGNTIYF. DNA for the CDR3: TGTGCCAGCACCACCTTCGGACAGGGGATTTTTGGAAACACCATATATTTT.

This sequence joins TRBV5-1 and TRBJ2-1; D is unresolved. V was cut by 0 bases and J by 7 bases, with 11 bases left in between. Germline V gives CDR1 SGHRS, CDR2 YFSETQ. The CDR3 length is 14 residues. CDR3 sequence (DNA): TGCGCCAGCAGCTTGGGTTTACAGACGAATGAGCAGTTCTTC. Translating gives CASSLGLQTNEQFF.

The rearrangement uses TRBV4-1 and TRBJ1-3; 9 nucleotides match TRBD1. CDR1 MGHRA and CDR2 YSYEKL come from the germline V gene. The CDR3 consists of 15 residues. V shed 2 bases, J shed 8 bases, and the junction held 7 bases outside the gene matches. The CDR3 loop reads CASSQLDRGGDTIYF. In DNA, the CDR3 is TGCGCCAGCAGCCAACTCGACAGGGGGGGAGACACCATATATTTT.

The CDR3: CASRTGVGQPQHF. The DNA of the CDR3 is TGTGCCAGCAGGACAGGGGTAGGTCAGCCCCAGCATTTT. The chain joins TRBV28 to TRBJ1-5; 8 bases match TRBD1. Germline CDR1 reads MDHEN; CDR2 reads SYDVKM. V was pared by 6 bases and J by 6 bases, with 4 bases of the junction left unmatched. This CDR3 contains 13 residues. The full variable domain, with the rest looked up from reference TRBV28 and TRBJ1-5, is DVKVTQSSRYLVKRTGEKVFLECVQDMDHENMFWYRQDPGLGLRLIYFSYDVKMKEKGDIPEGYSVSREKKERFSLILESASTNQTSMYLCASRTGVGQPQHFGDGTRLSIL.

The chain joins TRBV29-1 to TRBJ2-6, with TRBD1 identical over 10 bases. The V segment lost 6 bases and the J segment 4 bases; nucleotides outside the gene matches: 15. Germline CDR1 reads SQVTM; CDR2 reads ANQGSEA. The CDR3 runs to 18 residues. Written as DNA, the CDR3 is TGCAGCGTCCCGAAGGTGGACAGGGGGACCTCCGGGGCCAACGTCCTGACTTTC. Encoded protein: CSVPKVDRGTSGANVLTF.

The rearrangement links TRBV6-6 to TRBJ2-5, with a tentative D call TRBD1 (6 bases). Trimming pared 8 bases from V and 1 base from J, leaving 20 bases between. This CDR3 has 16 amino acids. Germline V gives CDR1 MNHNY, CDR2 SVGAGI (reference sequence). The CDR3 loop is CASSPGNRARQETQYF. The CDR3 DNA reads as TGTGCCAGCTCACCCGGGAACAGGGCCCGCCAAGAGACCCAGTACTTC.

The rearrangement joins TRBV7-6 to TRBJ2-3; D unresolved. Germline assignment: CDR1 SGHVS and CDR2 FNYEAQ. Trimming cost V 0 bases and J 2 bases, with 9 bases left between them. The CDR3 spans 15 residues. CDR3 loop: CASSLASGPTDTQYF. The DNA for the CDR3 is TGTGCCAGCAGCTTAGCCTCAGGCCCCACAGATACGCAGTATTTT.

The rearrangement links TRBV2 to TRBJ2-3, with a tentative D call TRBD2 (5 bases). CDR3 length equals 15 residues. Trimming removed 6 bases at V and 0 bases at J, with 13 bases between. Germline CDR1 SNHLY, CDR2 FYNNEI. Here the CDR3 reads CASSKAETSTDTQYF. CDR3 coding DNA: TGTGCCAGCAGCAAAGCGGAGACTAGCACAGATACGCAGTATTTT.

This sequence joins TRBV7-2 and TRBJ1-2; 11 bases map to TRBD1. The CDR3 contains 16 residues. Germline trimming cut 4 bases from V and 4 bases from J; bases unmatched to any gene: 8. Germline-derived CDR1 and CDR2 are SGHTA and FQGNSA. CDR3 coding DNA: TGTGCCAGCAGCTCGAGGACAGGGGGCGCGTCCTATGGCTACACCTTC. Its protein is CASSSRTGGASYGYTF.

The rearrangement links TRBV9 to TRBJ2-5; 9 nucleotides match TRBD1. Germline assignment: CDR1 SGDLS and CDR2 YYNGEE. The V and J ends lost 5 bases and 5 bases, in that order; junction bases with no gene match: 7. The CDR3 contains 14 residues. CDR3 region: CASSIGQGRETQYF. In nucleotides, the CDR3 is TGTGCCAGCAGTATAGGACAGGGGAGGGAGACCCAGTACTTC.

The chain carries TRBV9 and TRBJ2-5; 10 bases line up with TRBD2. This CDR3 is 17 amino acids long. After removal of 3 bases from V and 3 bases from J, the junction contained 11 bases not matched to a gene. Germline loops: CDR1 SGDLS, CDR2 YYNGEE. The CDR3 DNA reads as TGTGCCAGCAGCGCGGGGCTAGCGGGGGATCGGGAAGAGACCCAGTACTTC. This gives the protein CASSAGLAGDREETQYF.

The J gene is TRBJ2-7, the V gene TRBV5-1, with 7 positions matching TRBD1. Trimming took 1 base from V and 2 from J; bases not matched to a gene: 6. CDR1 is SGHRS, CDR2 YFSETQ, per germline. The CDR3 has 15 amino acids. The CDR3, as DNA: TGCGCCAGCAGCTTGACGGGACAGAGAACCTACGAGCAGTACTTC. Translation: CASSLTGQRTYEQYF.

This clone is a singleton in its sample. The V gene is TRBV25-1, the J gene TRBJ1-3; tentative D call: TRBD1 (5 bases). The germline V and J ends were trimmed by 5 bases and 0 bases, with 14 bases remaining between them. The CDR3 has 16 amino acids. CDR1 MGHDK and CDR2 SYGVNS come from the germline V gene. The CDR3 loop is CASSQPAGGSGNTIYF. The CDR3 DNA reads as TGTGCCAGCAGTCAACCGGCGGGGGGCTCTGGAAACACCATATATTTT.

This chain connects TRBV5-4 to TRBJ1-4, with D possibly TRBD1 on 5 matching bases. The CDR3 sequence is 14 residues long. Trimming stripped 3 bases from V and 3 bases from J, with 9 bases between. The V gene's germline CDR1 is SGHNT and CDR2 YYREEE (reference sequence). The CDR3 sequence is CASSSGQANEKLFF. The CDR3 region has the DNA TGTGCCAGCAGCTCAGGGCAAGCTAATGAAAAACTGTTTTTT. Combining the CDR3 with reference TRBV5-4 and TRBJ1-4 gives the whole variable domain ETGVTQSPTHLIKTRGQQVTLRCSSQSGHNTVSWYQQALGQGPQFIFQYYREEENGRGNFPPRFSGLQFPNYSSELNVNALELDDSALYLCASSSGQANEKLFFGSGTQLSVL.

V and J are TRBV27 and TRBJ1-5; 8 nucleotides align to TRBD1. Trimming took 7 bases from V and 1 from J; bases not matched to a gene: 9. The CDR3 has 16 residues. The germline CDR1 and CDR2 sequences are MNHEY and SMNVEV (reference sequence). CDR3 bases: TGTGCCAGCAAACAGGGGGACCCTTTAAGCAATCAGCCCCAGCATTTT. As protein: CASKQGDPLSNQPQHF.